This TCR beta chain was profiled in a study of ipilimumab plus nivolumab after autologous stem cell transplantation. On the study more broadly: A median of roughly eight nivolumab and 5 ipilimumab doses were given. The myeloma group: high-risk transplant-naive, or relapse within 3 years after first autologous transplant.

This CDR3 spans 15 amino acids. The germline V gene has CDR1 SGHTA and CDR2 FQGNSA. Losses at the gene ends were 1 base for V and 3 bases for J; bases not matched to a gene: 4. Patients got ipilimumab 1 mg/kg beginning 14 to 28 days post-transplant. Dosing: nivolumab 3 mg/kg IV, weeks 1, 4, 7, 10, then every two weeks to week 26. TCRdb keeps only in-frame clones here, not all; method: immunoSEQ multiplex PCR. Of about 40,000 clones listed, 92% are singletons. The sequences come from PBMCs, collected in a trial of ipilimumab plus nivolumab as post-transplant consolidation. The chain employs TRBV7-2 and TRBJ2-5, with 8 bases aligning to TRBD2. The TCR sequence derives from a male donor with multiple myeloma. The CDR3 DNA follows: TGTGCCAGCAGCTTAGTCAGCGGGGGAAAAGAGACCCAGTACTTC. It is translated as CASSLVSGGKETQYF.